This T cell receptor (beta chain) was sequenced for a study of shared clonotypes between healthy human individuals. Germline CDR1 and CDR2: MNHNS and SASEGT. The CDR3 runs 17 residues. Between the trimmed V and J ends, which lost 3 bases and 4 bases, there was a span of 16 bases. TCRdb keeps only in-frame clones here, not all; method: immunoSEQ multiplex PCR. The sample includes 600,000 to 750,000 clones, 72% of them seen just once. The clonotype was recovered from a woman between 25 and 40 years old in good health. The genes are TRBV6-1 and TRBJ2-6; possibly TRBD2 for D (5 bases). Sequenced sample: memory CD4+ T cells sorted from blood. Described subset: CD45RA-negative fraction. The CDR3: CASSERGLPKGANVLTF. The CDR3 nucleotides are TGTGCCAGCAGTGAGAGAGGGCTGCCTAAGGGGGCCAACGTCCTGACTTTC.